The 2 T cell receptor beta chains below were found in one sample sequenced in a study of siplizumab effects on memory and regulatory T cells. Measured with immunoSEQ multiplex PCR; TCRdb has only the in-frame clones, and not every one. The repertoire holds more than 85,000 clones, with 90% to 95% as singletons. The sequenced sample consisted of CD4+ T cells sorted from blood. All receptors derive from a human donor in good health.

V is TRBV6-5 and J is TRBJ2-1, with D tentatively TRBD2 (6 bases). This CDR3 region has 14 residues. V was cut by 6 bases and J by 8 bases, with 17 bases left in between. Germline assignment: CDR1 MNHEY and CDR2 SVGAGI. The CDR3 DNA reads TGTGCCAGCAGGACTAGTTTTGAATTCTATGAGCAGTTCTTC. Translation: CASRTSFEFYEQFF.

The chain employs TRBV6-5 and TRBJ2-7; 7 nucleotides match TRBD1. V dropped 2 bases and J dropped 4; count of bases not matched to a gene: 11. The germline V gene has CDR1 MNHEY and CDR2 SVGAGI. The CDR3 sequence is 16 residues long. CDR3 in DNA: TGTGCCAGCAGTTACGGTCGTCTAGGGGGCATATACGAGCAGTACTTC. The encoded protein is CASSYGRLGGIYEQYF.